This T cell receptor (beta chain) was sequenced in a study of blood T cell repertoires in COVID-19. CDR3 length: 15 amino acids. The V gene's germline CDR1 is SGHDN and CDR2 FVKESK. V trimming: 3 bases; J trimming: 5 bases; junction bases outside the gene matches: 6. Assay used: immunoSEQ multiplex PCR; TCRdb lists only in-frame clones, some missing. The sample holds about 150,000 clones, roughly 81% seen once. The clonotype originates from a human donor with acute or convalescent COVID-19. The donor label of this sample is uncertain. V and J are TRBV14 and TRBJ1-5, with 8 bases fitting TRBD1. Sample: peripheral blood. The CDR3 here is CASSQVGQGDQPQHF. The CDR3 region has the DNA TGTGCCAGCAGCCAGGTCGGACAGGGCGATCAGCCCCAGCATTTT.